The subject of this entry is one T cell receptor beta chain. The sample belongs to a study of graft-versus-host responses after intestinal transplantation. About the research overall: Anti-thymocyte globulin served as induction for all recipients, who then took tacrolimus and steroids for about three years.

Only in-frame clones appear in the TCRdb table, and some are missing; sequencing was by immunoSEQ multiplex PCR. Counted here are tens of thousands of clones, roughly 89% occurring once; the ten biggest clones make up about 1.7%. Processed graft tissue released its intraepithelial and lamina propria lymphocytes. Source: ileum tissue, taken around 350 days after transplant. The clonotype originates from a human patient who received an intestinal transplant, so some T cells may come from the graft donor.

Here the CDR3 DNA reads TGTGCCAGCAGTTACTCTGGGGGTTCTTCGGAGCAGTACTTC. Translated, it gives CASSYSGGSSEQYF. V is TRBV6-6 and J is TRBJ2-7; tentatively, D is TRBD1 or TRBD2 (5 bases each). The germline CDR1 and CDR2 sequences are MNHNY and SVGAGI (reference sequence). The CDR3 covers 14 residues. Trimming removed 0 bases at V and 7 bases at J, with 13 bases between.